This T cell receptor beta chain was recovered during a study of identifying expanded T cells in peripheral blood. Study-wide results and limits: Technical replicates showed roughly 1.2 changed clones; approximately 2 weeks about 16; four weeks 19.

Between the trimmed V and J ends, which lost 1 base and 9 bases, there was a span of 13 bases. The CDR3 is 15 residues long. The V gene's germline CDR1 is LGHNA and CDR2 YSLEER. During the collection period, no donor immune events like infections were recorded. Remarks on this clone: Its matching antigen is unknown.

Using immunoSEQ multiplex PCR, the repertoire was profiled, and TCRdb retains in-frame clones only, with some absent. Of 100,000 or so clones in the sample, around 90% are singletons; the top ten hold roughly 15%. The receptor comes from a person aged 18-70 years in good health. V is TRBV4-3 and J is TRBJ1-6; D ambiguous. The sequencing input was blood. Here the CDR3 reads CASSQASNVVSPLHF. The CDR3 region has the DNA TGCGCCAGCAGCCAAGCCTCTAATGTGGTTTCACCCCTCCACTTT.